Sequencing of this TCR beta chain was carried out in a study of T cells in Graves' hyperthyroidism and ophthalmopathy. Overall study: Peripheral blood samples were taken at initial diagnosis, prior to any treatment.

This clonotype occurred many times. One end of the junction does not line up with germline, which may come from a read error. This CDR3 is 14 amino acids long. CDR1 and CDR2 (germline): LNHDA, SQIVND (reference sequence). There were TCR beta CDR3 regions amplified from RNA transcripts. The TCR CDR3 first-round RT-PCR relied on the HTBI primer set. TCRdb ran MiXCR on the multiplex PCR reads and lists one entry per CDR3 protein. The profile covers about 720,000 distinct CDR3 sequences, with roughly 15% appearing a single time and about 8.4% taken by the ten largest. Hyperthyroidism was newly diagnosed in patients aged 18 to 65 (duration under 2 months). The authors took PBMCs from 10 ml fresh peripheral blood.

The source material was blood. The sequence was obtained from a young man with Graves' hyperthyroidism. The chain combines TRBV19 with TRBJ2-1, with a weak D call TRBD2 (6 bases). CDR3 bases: TGTGCCAGCAGTATCGGGAGCTCCTACAATGAGCAGTTCTTC. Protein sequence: CASSIGSSYNEQFF. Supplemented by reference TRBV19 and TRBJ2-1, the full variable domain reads DGGITQSPKYLFRKEGQNVTLSCEQNLNHDAMYWYRQDPGQGLRLIYYSQIVNDFQKGDIAEGYSVSREKKESFPLTVTSAQKNPTAFYLCASSIGSSYNEQFFGPGTRLTVL.